Below are 23 T cell receptor beta chains sequenced from a single sample in a study of T cells in narcolepsy. Clones were read by immunoSEQ multiplex PCR, and TCRdb kept only the in-frame ones, dropping some. Among fewer than 30,000 clones, about 80% were seen once, and the ten largest hold approximately 0.7%. The sequenced sample consisted of CD45RA- memory CD4+ T cells from PBMCs. The receptors shown here come from a human donor with narcolepsy.

This chain links TRBV9 with TRBJ2-1; maybe TRBD2 (6 bases). The germline V gene has CDR1 SGDLS and CDR2 YYNGEE. V was pared by 6 bases and J by 9 bases, with 19 bases between. There are 14 residues in the CDR3. The CDR3 sequence is CASTPRRGFGEQFF. In DNA form, the CDR3 reads TGTGCCAGCACCCCACGGCGGGGCTTTGGTGAGCAGTTCTTC.

The chain has TRBV27 and TRBJ1-2; D is ambiguous. The CDR3 has 15 residues. The germline gives CDR1 MNHEY, CDR2 SMNVEV (reference sequence). Trimming took 0 bases from V and 5 from J, leaving 13 bases between them. CDR3 nucleotides: TGTGCCAGCAGTTTATCGATGGCGCACTCATATGGCTACACCTTC. This sequence encodes CASSLSMAHSYGYTF.

V gene TRBV5-1 combines with J gene TRBJ2-2; TRBD2 matches 11 bases. Per germline, CDR1 SGHRS and CDR2 YFSETQ. The CDR3 has 19 residues. Trimming at V came to 4 bases and at J to 9 bases, leaving 20 bases not matched to a gene. CDR3 sequence (DNA): TGCGCCAGCAGCCCGGAGGGGCCTAGCGGGAGGACCTTAGAAAGGGAGCTGTTTTTT. It specifies CASSPEGPSGRTLERELFF.

The chain has TRBV6-5 and TRBJ2-3; no reliable D call. The CDR3 has 14 residues. The germline V gene has CDR1 MNHEY and CDR2 SVGAGI. V shed 2 bases and J shed 1 base, with 7 bases lying between them. In DNA form, the CDR3 reads TGTGCCAGCAGTTACGCGGCCCGCACAGATACGCAGTATTTT. Protein: CASSYAARTDTQYF.

The V and J genes are TRBV27 and TRBJ1-1, with D unclear. V was pared by 3 bases and J by 3 bases, with 23 bases between. Germline V lookup: CDR1 MNHEY, CDR2 SMNVEV (reference sequence). The CDR3 runs to 18 residues. Written as DNA, the CDR3 is TGTGCCAGCAGTTTCTCCCCAAGGGCCCAGGAAATGGACACTGAAGCTTTCTTT. This codes for CASSFSPRAQEMDTEAFF.

The gene calls are TRBV27 and TRBJ2-7; 9 bases map to TRBD1. The CDR3 length is 14 residues. V was clipped by 7 bases and J by 5 bases; unmatched bases: 9. Germline-derived CDR1 and CDR2 are MNHEY and SMNVEV (reference sequence). Written as DNA, the CDR3 is TGTGCCAGCACCACCCGGGACAGGGTCGACGAGCAGTACTTC. Protein: CASTTRDRVDEQYF.

This chain links TRBV11-2 with TRBJ2-7, with no clear D. The CDR3 consists of 15 residues. Trimming shortened V by 3 bases and J by 2 bases, and 14 bases separated the two germline ends. The germline V gene has CDR1 SGHAT and CDR2 FQNNGV. The CDR3: CASSFMDGWAYEQYF. For the CDR3, the DNA is TGTGCCAGCAGCTTTATGGACGGATGGGCCTACGAGCAGTACTTC.

This clone was counted only a few times. The chain has TRBV9 and TRBJ2-7; maybe TRBD2 (7 bases). CDR3 length: 14 residues. CDR1 and CDR2 from the germline V gene are SGDLS and YYNGEE. Deletions cut 8 bases from V and 6 bases from J, with 21 bases between. The CDR3 DNA sequence: TGTGCCAGACAACGGGCGGGGGCCCCCTGCGAGCAGTACTTC. Translation gives CARQRAGAPCEQYF.

This sequence joins TRBV30 and TRBJ1-3, with 10 bases aligning to TRBD1. From germline, CDR1 is GTSNPN and CDR2 SVGIG (reference sequence). V was pared by 2 bases and J by 2 bases, with 3 bases of the junction left unmatched. CDR3 size: 15 residues. The CDR3 reads CAWSPGTGAGNTIYF. In nucleotides, the CDR3 is TGTGCCTGGAGTCCCGGGACAGGGGCTGGAAACACCATATATTTT. The full variable domain, rest sourced from reference TRBV30 and TRBJ1-3, is SQTIHQWPATLVQPVGSPLSLECTVEGTSNPNLYWYRQAAGRGLQLLFYSVGIGQISSEVPQNLSASRPQDRQFILSSKKLLLSDSGFYLCAWSPGTGAGNTIYFGEGSWLTVV.

The rearrangement links TRBV28 to TRBJ2-5; TRBD1 aligns across 7 bases. The V segment lost 3 bases and the J segment 4 bases; nucleotides outside the gene matches: 2. CDR1 is MDHEN and CDR2 is SYDVKM in the germline V gene. CDR3 length: 13 amino acids. The CDR3 nucleotides read TGTGCCAGCAGTTTGGGACAGATAGAGACCCAGTACTTC. Amino acids: CASSLGQIETQYF.

The gene calls are TRBV7-9 and TRBJ2-7; TRBD1 or TRBD2 may be the D gene (5 bases each). The germline V and J ends were trimmed by 2 bases and 3 bases, with 20 bases remaining between them. The CDR3 covers 17 residues. Germline CDR1 reads SEHNR; CDR2 reads FQNEAQ (reference sequence). DNA of the CDR3: TGTGCCAGCAGCTTATGGTCCAGCACACCGAGGGGCTACGAGCAGTACTTC. Protein: CASSLWSSTPRGYEQYF.

The chain carries TRBV29-1 and TRBJ2-1, with D unclear. Germline V lookup: CDR1 SQVTM, CDR2 ANQGSEA. This CDR3 region has 13 residues. Between the trimmed V and J ends, which lost 6 bases and 9 bases, there was a span of 18 bases. This chain's CDR3 is CSVAQKIPGEQFF. For the CDR3, the DNA is TGCAGCGTGGCGCAGAAGATCCCGGGTGAGCAGTTCTTC.

The CDR3 DNA follows: TGCGCCAGCAGCTTGGGAGACAGCACCAAAAACATTCAGTACTTC. Its translation: CASSLGDSTKNIQYF. The chain joins TRBV5-1 to TRBJ2-4; possibly TRBD1 for D (5 bases). V lost 0 bases, J lost 2 bases, and 9 bases lay in between. The germline V gene encodes CDR1 SGHRS and CDR2 YFSETQ. The CDR3 is made up of 15 amino acids.

The chain combines TRBV5-4 with TRBJ2-1; perhaps TRBD2 as D (7 bases). From germline, CDR1 is SGHNT and CDR2 YYREEE (reference sequence). The CDR3 spans 16 residues. The germline V and J ends were trimmed by 4 bases and 7 bases, with 21 bases remaining between them. CDR3 sequence: CASSLLVLGGDNEQFF. CDR3 nucleotide sequence: TGTGCCAGCAGCCTGTTGGTTTTAGGGGGGGATAATGAGCAGTTCTTC.

This chain uses TRBV9 with TRBJ1-2, with a tentative D call TRBD1 (5 bases). The ends were cut back, 0 bases at V and 0 bases at J, with 9 bases in the middle. The CDR3 spans 15 residues. Germline V gene sequence: CDR1 SGDLS, CDR2 YYNGEE. CDR3 loop: CASSVAPGPNYGYTF. In DNA, the CDR3 is TGTGCCAGCAGCGTAGCTCCGGGGCCTAACTATGGCTACACCTTC.

The rearrangement uses TRBV29-1 and TRBJ2-3; 10 positions match TRBD2. The CDR3 is 17 residues long. CDR1 is SQVTM, CDR2 ANQGSEA, per germline. The junction had 13 bases not matched to a gene; V was cut back by 1 base and J by 6 bases. This chain's CDR3 is CSVEGPASGRARDTQYF. The CDR3 nucleotides read TGCAGCGTTGAAGGCCCAGCCAGCGGGAGGGCCCGGGATACGCAGTATTTT.

This clone was detected a few times. This chain links TRBV30 with TRBJ1-1, with a possible D match to TRBD1 (6 bases). This CDR3 comprises 11 residues. Germline-derived CDR1 and CDR2 are GTSNPN and SVGIG (reference sequence). The V gene lost 3 bases and the J gene lost 9 bases, with 11 bases spanning the gap. The CDR3 DNA reads TGTGCCTGGAGCCATGGGGGGCAAGCTTTCTTT. It translates to CAWSHGGQAFF.

This chain connects TRBV19 to TRBJ2-7, with 9 bases fitting TRBD2. The CDR3 totals 14 residues. The ends lost 5 bases at V and 4 bases at J; junction bases unmatched: 6. CDR1 is LNHDA, CDR2 SQIVND, per germline (reference sequence). CDR3 coding DNA: TGTGCCAGTAGTTTAGCGGGAGATCAGTACGAGCAGTACTTC. The encoded protein is CASSLAGDQYEQYF.

The V gene is TRBV9, the J gene TRBJ1-3, with TRBD1 matching 7 bases. The length of the CDR3 is 17 residues. Trimming removed 4 bases from V and 2 bases from J; junction bases left unmatched: 12. Per the germline V gene, CDR1 is SGDLS and CDR2 is YYNGEE. DNA of the CDR3: TGTGCCAGCAGCTTAACCTCGGACAGGAGGGCTGGAAACACCATATATTTT. Translation: CASSLTSDRRAGNTIYF.

This sequence joins TRBV7-2 and TRBJ1-2; 7 nucleotides agree with TRBD1. With 11 bases clipped from V and 3 bases from J, the junction kept 6 bases outside the gene matches. In germline, CDR1 is SGHTA, CDR2 FQGNSA. The CDR3 spans 12 residues. CDR3 sequence (DNA): TGTGCCTCCAGGGGGGGGGACTATGGCTACACCTTC. Its translation is CASRGGDYGYTF.

The rearrangement links TRBV6-1 to TRBJ1-1, with 9 bases fitting TRBD1. CDR3 length: 14 residues. Germline CDR1 reads MNHNS; CDR2 reads SASEGT. Losses at the gene ends were 7 bases for V and 6 bases for J; bases not matched to a gene: 9. The chain's CDR3 is CASKRQGDFPEAFF. CDR3 DNA: TGTGCCAGCAAGCGACAGGGGGACTTCCCTGAAGCTTTCTTT.

In its sample, this clone was seen once. The gene calls are TRBV6-1 and TRBJ2-7, with D maybe TRBD2 (6 bases). Germline-derived CDR1 and CDR2 are MNHNS and SASEGT. Trimming stripped 6 bases from V and 4 bases from J, with 16 bases between. The CDR3 sequence is 14 residues long. The CDR3, as DNA: TGTGCCAGCAGCGTCACGGGACTGCCTTACGAGCAGTACTTC. As protein: CASSVTGLPYEQYF.

The chain joins TRBV5-1 to TRBJ2-7; a possible D gene is TRBD1 (5 bases). The germline V gene has CDR1 SGHRS and CDR2 YFSETQ. The CDR3 covers 14 residues. V was cut by 2 bases and J by 2 bases, with 11 bases left in between. For the CDR3, the DNA is TGCGCCAGCAGCTTAGCACAGGAGCCCTACGAGCAGTACTTC. Its translation is CASSLAQEPYEQYF.